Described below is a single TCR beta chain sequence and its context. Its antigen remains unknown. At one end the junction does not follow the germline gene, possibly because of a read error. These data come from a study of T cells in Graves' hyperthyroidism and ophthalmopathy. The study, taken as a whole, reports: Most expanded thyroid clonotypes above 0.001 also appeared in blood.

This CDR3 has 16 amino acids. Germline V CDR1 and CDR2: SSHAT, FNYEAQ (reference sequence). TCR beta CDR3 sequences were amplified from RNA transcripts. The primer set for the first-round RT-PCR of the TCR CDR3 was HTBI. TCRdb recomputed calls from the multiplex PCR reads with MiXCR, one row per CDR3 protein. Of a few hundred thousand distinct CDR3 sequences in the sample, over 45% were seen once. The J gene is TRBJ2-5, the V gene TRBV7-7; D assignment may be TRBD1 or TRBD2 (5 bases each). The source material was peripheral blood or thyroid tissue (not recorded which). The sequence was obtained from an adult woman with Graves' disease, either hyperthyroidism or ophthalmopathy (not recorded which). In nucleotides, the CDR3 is TGTGCTAGCAGCGCGGCTCCGGGACGCCGTGGGGAGACCCAGTACTTC. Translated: CASSAAPGRRGETQYF.